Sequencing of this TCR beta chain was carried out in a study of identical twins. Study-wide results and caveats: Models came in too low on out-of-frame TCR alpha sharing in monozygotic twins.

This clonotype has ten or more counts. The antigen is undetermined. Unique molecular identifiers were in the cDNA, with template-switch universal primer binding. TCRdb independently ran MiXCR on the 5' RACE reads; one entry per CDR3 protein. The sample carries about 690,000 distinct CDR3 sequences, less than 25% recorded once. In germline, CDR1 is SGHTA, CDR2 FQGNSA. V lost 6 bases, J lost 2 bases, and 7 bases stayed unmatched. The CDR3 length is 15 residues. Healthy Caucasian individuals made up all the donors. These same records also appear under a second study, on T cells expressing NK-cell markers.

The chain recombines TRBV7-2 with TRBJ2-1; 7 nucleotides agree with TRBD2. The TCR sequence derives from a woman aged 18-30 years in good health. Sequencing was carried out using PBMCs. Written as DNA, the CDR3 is TGTGCCAGCAGAAAAGCGGGGTTGACCTACAATGAGCAGTTCTTC. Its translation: CASRKAGLTYNEQFF.